The 4 T cell receptor beta chains below were found in one sample sequenced in a study of blood T cell repertoires in COVID-19. The protocol was immunoSEQ multiplex PCR, while the TCRdb copy is restricted to in-frame clones and leaves out a portion. The top ten clones hold roughly 29% of a sample with 84,000 or so clones, 83% of them seen once. The material sequenced was peripheral blood. The receptors stem from an elderly woman with acute or convalescent COVID-19.

The genes are TRBV28 and TRBJ2-3; D unresolved. This CDR3 has 13 amino acids. Germline V gene lookup returns CDR1 MDHEN and CDR2 SYDVKM. The V end lost 4 bases, the J end lost 6 bases, and 11 bases lay between the germline ends. The CDR3 loop reads CASSYSQLDTQYF. The DNA for the CDR3 is TGTGCCAGCAGTTATTCGCAACTGGATACGCAGTATTTT.

The V and J genes are TRBV28 and TRBJ2-3; D is possibly TRBD2 (7 bases). The germline V gene has CDR1 MDHEN and CDR2 SYDVKM. V was shortened by 5 bases and J by 3 bases, with 15 bases between the two germline ends. This CDR3 spans 15 amino acids. The CDR3 region has the DNA TGTGCCAGCAGTAAGGGGGAGGGCCAGACAGATACGCAGTATTTT. Its translation: CASSKGEGQTDTQYF.

The rearrangement links TRBV6-2 or TRBV6-3 to TRBJ1-5; D not certain. The CDR3 totals 16 residues. Per the germline V gene, CDR1 is MNHEY and CDR2 is SVGEGT. V lost 4 bases and J lost 0, with 13 bases in between. CDR3 sequence (DNA): TGTGCCAGCAGTTTCTCTCCAGGTCATAGCAATCAGCCCCAGCATTTT. Translating gives CASSFSPGHSNQPQHF.

CDR3 sequence: CASRFLRQGTSYEQYF. The CDR3, as DNA: TGTGCAAGTCGCTTCCTACGACAGGGGACCTCCTACGAGCAGTACTTC. The V and J genes are TRBV12-2 and TRBJ2-7; the DNA was not used to check the table's D call, TRBD1. TRBV12-2 is classified as a pseudogene. The CDR3 is made up of 16 amino acids.